The rows below give T cell receptor beta chains drawn from one sample of a study of spatial heterogeneity in lung cancer. TCRdb ran MiXCR on the 5' RACE reads and lists one entry per CDR3 protein. This sample has 10,000 or so distinct CDR3 sequences; about 5% occur once, and the top ten carry 25% to 30%. Sequenced here: PBMCs, sampled at surgery. These TCRs come from a male donor with early-stage non-small cell lung cancer. The CDR3 runs from the conserved cysteine through the conserved F or W. D genes are given only for firm matches. Clone size is stated in some rows and not others, as once, few, many or a class when expanded.

clone size,V gene,J gene,D gene,CDR3 DNA,CDR3 protein
many,TRBV5-1,TRBJ2-7,.,TGCGCCAGCAGGCGGGTGGGCACACCGGTCCACGAGCAGTACTTC,CASRRVGTPVHEQYF
medium-sized,TRBV20-1,TRBJ1-4,.,TGCAGTGCTAGTGTTTCGGGGGGTGAAAAACTGTTTTTT,CSASVSGGEKLFF
many,TRBV19,TRBJ1-5,.,TGTGCCAGTAGTACTTCGGGACACCCGAATCAGCCCCAGCATTTT,CASSTSGHPNQPQHF
once,TRBV12-3/TRBV12-4,TRBJ2-1,.,TGTGCCAGCACCAGACTAGGGTCCTACAATGAGCAGTTCTTC,CASTRLGSYNEQFF
many,TRBV29-1,TRBJ1-1,.,TGCAGCGTCAAGCCCCGGACACCTAACACTGAAGCTTTCTTT,CSVKPRTPNTEAFF
few,TRBV11-2,TRBJ2-7,.,TGTGCCAGCAGCCCACCCGGACATGCCTACGAGCAGTACTTC,CASSPPGHAYEQYF
medium-sized,TRBV20-1,TRBJ1-5,.,TGCAGTGCCGACCCACAGGGTGACAATCAGCCCCAGCATTTT,CSADPQGDNQPQHF
many,TRBV7-6,TRBJ2-7,.,TGTGCCAGCAGCTTACTTGTGGGAGAGGGGATCGGCGAGCAGTACTTC,CASSLLVGEGIGEQYF
medium-sized,TRBV11-2,TRBJ2-3,.,TGTGCCAGCAGCTCAAGAGTTGGCCGGAATACGCAGTATTTT,CASSSRVGRNTQYF
many,TRBV6-5,TRBJ1-1,.,TGTGCCAGCAGTCCTCTGGGACGGATCACTGAAGCTTTCTTT,CASSPLGRITEAFF
medium-sized,TRBV9,TRBJ1-4,TRBD1,TGTGCCAGCAGCCTTAAACAGGGGGCGTTTGGAGAAAAACTGTTTTTT,CASSLKQGAFGEKLFF
few,TRBV29-1,TRBJ2-1,.,TGCAGCGTACGTAGACAGGGAGGAAACAATGAGCAGTTCTTC,CSVRRQGGNNEQFF
many,TRBV2,TRBJ2-7,.,TGTGCCAGCAGTCCGGAAATGAGTTACGAGCAGTACTTC,CASSPEMSYEQYF
many,TRBV30,TRBJ2-7,.,TGTGCCTGGAGCCCTTTTTCCTACGAGCAGTACTTC,CAWSPFSYEQYF
many,TRBV15,TRBJ2-5,TRBD1,TGTGCCACCAGCAGGGACAGGCTGGAGACCCAGTACTTC,CATSRDRLETQYF
medium-sized,TRBV7-9,TRBJ1-2,TRBD1,TGTGCCAGCAGCTTAACAGGGGACTATGGCTACACCTTC,CASSLTGDYGYTF
medium-sized,TRBV29-1,TRBJ1-1,.,TGCAGCGTTGTTGCAGTCTTTACAAACACTGAAGCTTTCTTT,CSVVAVFTNTEAFF
many,TRBV18,TRBJ1-3,.,TGTGCCAGCTCTGACGGGATCTCTGGAAACACCATATATTTT,CASSDGISGNTIYF
many,TRBV29-1,TRBJ1-1,.,TGCAGCGTTCTCCGACAGGTGAACACTGAAGCTTTCTTT,CSVLRQVNTEAFF
many,TRBV7-2,TRBJ2-3,.,TGTGCCAGCAGCTTAGACACAGATACGCAGTATTTT,CASSLDTDTQYF
many,TRBV28,TRBJ2-7,.,TGTGCCAGCAGGGTGAACAGGTTCTACGAGCAGTACTTC,CASRVNRFYEQYF
medium-sized,TRBV2,TRBJ2-1,.,TGTGCCAGCAGATCCTACAATGAGCAGTTCTTC,CASRSYNEQFF
medium-sized,TRBV29-1,TRBJ2-3,TRBD2,TGCAGCGTTGAAGCCCCTAGCGGGGGGGCTCTAGATACGCAGTATTTT,CSVEAPSGGALDTQYF
.,TRBV5-1,TRBJ2-2,TRBD2,TGCGCCAGCAGCTTGGTAGCGGGTGCCCACACCGGGGAGCTGTTTTTT,CASSLVAGAHTGELFF
many,TRBV11-2,TRBJ2-1,.,TGTGCCAGCAGCTCCCGTGGGGTTGGTTCCTACAATGAGCAGTTCTTC,CASSSRGVGSYNEQFF
many,TRBV7-9,TRBJ1-2,.,TGTGCCAGCAGCCATGGACAGTTTTCCCTAAACTATGGCTACACCTTC,CASSHGQFSLNYGYTF
few,TRBV28,TRBJ2-1,.,TGTGCCAGCAGTTTATTGGGTGGAGCTAGCTCCTACAATGAGCAGTTCTTC,CASSLLGGASSYNEQFF
many,TRBV3-1,TRBJ1-1,.,TGTGCCAGCAGCCAGCTAGTGAGTTCGGCTCCTGAAGCTTTCTTT,CASSQLVSSAPEAFF
many,TRBV29-1,TRBJ2-2,.,TGCAGCATTATGAGGGGCGACACCGGGGAGCTGTTTTTT,CSIMRGDTGELFF
many,TRBV12-3/TRBV12-4,TRBJ1-1,.,TGTGCCAGCAGTTTAGTTGCAGAATACACTGAAGCTTTCTTT,CASSLVAEYTEAFF
many,TRBV29-1,TRBJ2-7,.,TGCAGCGTTCGGGCCCCAGGATCGTACGGGCAGTACTTC,CSVRAPGSYGQYF
many,TRBV7-6,TRBJ1-2,.,TGTGCCAGCAGCCCCTTTGTTGGGGATCAAGCGGGCTACACCTTC,CASSPFVGDQAGYTF
many,TRBV2,TRBJ2-3,.,TGTGCCAGCACGGCGCGGTACACGCAGTATTTT,CASTARYTQYF
.,TRBV29-1,TRBJ2-3,.,TGCAGCGTTGATGCCCAACGAGATACGCAGTATTTT,CSVDAQRDTQYF
medium-sized,TRBV7-2,TRBJ1-5,.,TGTGCCAGCAGTCTGACCGCGAATCAGCCCCAGCATTTT,CASSLTANQPQHF
few,TRBV6-5,TRBJ2-1,.,TGTGCCAGCAGTTACGGTGGGGGCTCCTACAATGAGCAGTTCTTC,CASSYGGGSYNEQFF
.,TRBV28,TRBJ1-2,.,TGTGCCAGCAGTCTTTTTCAGGGAAACTATGGCTACACCTTC,CASSLFQGNYGYTF
.,TRBV5-1,TRBJ2-2,.,TGCGCCAGCAGCCGTGCCGGGACACCGAACACCGGGGAGCTGTTTTTT,CASSRAGTPNTGELFF
few,TRBV20-1,TRBJ2-5,.,TGCAGTGCTAGAAGCTTTAAGGGGGGGGCCCAAGAGACCCAGTACTTC,CSARSFKGGAQETQYF
many,TRBV10-3,TRBJ1-2,.,TGTGCCATCTTCACAGACTATGGCTACACCTTC,CAIFTDYGYTF
medium-sized,TRBV2,TRBJ2-1,TRBD1,TGTGCCAGCAGTGAGGGGACAGGCCCCCGAGGGATCAATGAGCAGTTCTTC,CASSEGTGPRGINEQFF
.,TRBV7-2,TRBJ2-1,TRBD2,TGTGCCAGCAGCCCCGGACTAGCGGGAGGGCCGCCAGTTGAGTTC,CASSPGLAGGPPVEF
.,TRBV25-1,TRBJ1-2,.,TGTGCCAGCAGTGACGGACAGACTAACTATGGCTACACCTTC,CASSDGQTNYGYTF
few,TRBV19,TRBJ2-1,TRBD1,TGTGCCAGTAGGCCTACTGGGGAGGACAGGGGTTATGGGGAGCAGTTCTTC,CASRPTGEDRGYGEQFF
many,TRBV28,TRBJ1-3,.,TGTGCCAGCAGTTTATATACGGAAGGAAACACCATATATTTT,CASSLYTEGNTIYF
medium-sized,TRBV28,TRBJ1-1,.,TGTGCCAGCAGTTTACAAAGGGTTGGGACTGAAGCTTTCTTT,CASSLQRVGTEAFF
many,TRBV5-5,TRBJ2-5,.,TGTGCCAGCAGCGTGAGCACAGCCCAAGAGACCCAGTACTTC,CASSVSTAQETQYF